This T cell receptor (beta chain) derives from a study of blood T cells in healthy people across ages. The CDR3 has 17 amino acids. Germline loops: CDR1 SGHVS, CDR2 FQNEAQ. J lost 2 bases, V lost 1 base, and 8 bases had no gene match. For the second PCR, which ran for about 6 to 11 cycles, a sample-barcoded 5' primer and a J-beta primer mix were used. A 12-random-nucleotide template-switch adaptor tagged each cDNA molecule. Researchers report that each sample yielded at least 2.5 million CDR3-containing paired-end reads. TCRdb ran MiXCR on the 5' RACE reads and lists one entry per CDR3 protein. Of some 320,000 distinct CDR3 sequences detected, roughly a quarter appear once; the ten largest clones hold around 29%. There are many counts of this clonotype. Extracted total RNA amounted to at least 5.5 micrograms for each sample.

What was sequenced was blood. The V and J genes are TRBV7-8 and TRBJ2-7; 10 bases align to TRBD2. The TCR originated in a woman aged 65 to 85 in good health. CDR3 DNA: TGTGCCAGCAGCTTAGGTCCCGGACTAGCGGATACCTACGAGCAGTACTTC. It yields the protein CASSLGPGLADTYEQYF.